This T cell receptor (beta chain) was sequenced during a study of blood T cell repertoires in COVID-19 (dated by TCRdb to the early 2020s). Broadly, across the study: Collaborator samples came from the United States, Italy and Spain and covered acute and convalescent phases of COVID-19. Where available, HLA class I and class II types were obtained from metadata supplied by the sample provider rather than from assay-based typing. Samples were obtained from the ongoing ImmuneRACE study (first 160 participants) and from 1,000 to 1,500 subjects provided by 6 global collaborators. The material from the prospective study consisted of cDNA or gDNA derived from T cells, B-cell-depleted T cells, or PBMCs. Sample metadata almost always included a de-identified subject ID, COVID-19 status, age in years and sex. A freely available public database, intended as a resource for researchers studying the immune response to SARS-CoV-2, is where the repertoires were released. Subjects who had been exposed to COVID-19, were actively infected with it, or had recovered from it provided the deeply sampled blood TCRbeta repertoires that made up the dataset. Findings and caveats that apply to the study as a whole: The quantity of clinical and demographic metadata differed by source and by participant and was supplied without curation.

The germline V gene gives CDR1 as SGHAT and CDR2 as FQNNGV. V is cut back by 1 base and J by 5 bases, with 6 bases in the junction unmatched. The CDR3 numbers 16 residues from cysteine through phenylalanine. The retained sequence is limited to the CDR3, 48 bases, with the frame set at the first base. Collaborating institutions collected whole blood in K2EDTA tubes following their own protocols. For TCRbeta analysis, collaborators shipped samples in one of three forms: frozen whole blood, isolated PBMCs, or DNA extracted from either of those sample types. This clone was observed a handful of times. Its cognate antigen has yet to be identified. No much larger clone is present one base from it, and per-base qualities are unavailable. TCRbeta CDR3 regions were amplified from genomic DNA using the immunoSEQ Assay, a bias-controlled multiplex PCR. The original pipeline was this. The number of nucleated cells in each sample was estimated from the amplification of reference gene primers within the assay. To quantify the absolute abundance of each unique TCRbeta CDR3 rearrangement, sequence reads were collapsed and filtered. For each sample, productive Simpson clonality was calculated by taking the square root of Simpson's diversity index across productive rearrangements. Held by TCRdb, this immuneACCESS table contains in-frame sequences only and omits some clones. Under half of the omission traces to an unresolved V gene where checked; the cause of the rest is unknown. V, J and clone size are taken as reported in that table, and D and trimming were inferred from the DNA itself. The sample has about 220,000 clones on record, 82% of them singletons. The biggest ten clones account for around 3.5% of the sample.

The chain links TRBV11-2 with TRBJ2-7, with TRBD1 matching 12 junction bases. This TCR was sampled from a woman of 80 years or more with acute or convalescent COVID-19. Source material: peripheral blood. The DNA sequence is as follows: TGTGCCAGCAGCTTAGGGGGGACAGGGGGCTTCCACGAGCAGTACTTC. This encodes CASSLGGTGGFHEQYF.